The rows below give T cell receptor beta chains drawn from one sample of a study of blood T cell repertoires in COVID-19. TCRdb's copy holds only in-frame clones and misses some; the assay was immunoSEQ multiplex PCR. The sample includes under 200,000 clones, about 91% seen only once; the top ten take approximately 4.1%. The specimen sequenced was peripheral blood. Receptor source: a woman aged 55-75 years who had recovered from COVID-19. The CDR3 runs from the conserved cysteine through the conserved F or W. D genes are given only for firm matches. Size is omitted from some rows. Given values are once, few, many or a class for expanded clones.

size: once
D: .
J: TRBJ2-6
V: TRBV10-3
DNA: TGTGCCATCAGTGAGTCTCCGGGGGCCAACGTCCTGACTTTC
CDR3: CAISESPGANVLTF

size: .
D: TRBD2
J: TRBJ2-1
V: TRBV5-1
DNA: TGCGCCAGCAGCTTACTAGCGGGGACCTACAATGAGCAGTTCTTC
CDR3: CASSLLAGTYNEQFF

size: .
D: .
J: TRBJ2-1
V: TRBV5-1
DNA: TGCGCCAGCAGCTCGGACGGGACTTACAATGAGCAGTTCTTC
CDR3: CASSSDGTYNEQFF

size: once
D: .
J: TRBJ2-1
V: TRBV24-1
DNA: TGTGCCACCAGCCGGGTCGGAAACAATGAGCAGTTCTTC
CDR3: CATSRVGNNEQFF

size: .
D: .
J: TRBJ1-2
V: TRBV5-3
DNA: TGTGCCAGGAGAGCAACGACAGTCACCTATGGCTACACCTTC
CDR3: CARRATTVTYGYTF

size: .
D: .
J: TRBJ1-6
V: TRBV3-1/TRBV3-2
DNA: TGTGCCAGCAGCCCTAGCTGGAGCTCCTATAATTCACCCCTCCACTTT
CDR3: CASSPSWSSYNSPLHF

size: .
D: TRBD2
J: TRBJ2-3
V: TRBV29-1
DNA: TGCAGCGGGCGGGGGGCGGACACAGATACGCAGTATTTT
CDR3: CSGRGADTDTQYF

size: .
D: TRBD1
J: TRBJ1-2
V: TRBV28
DNA: TGTGCCAGCAGACTACAGGGGTTAGACTATGGCTACACCTTC
CDR3: CASRLQGLDYGYTF

size: .
D: .
J: TRBJ2-3
V: TRBV9
DNA: TGTGCCAGCAGCGAGGGGCCTCCAGATACGCAGTATTTT
CDR3: CASSEGPPDTQYF

size: few
D: .
J: TRBJ2-3
V: TRBV2
DNA: TGTGCCAGCGAGGGCACAGATACGCAGTATTTT
CDR3: CASEGTDTQYF

size: .
D: TRBD2
J: TRBJ2-3
V: TRBV29-1
DNA: TGCAGCGCTAGCGGGGGGGCCTCAGATACGCAGTATTTT
CDR3: CSASGGASDTQYF

size: .
D: .
J: TRBJ2-7
V: TRBV14
DNA: TGTGCCAGCAGCCAAGTTGTCAGGGGCCCCTACGAGCAGTACTTC
CDR3: CASSQVVRGPYEQYF

size: .
D: .
J: TRBJ1-1
V: TRBV10-3
DNA: TGTGCCATCAGTGACGGGGCGGGGGCAGGGAACACTGAAGCTTTCTTT
CDR3: CAISDGAGAGNTEAFF

size: .
D: TRBD2
J: TRBJ2-3
V: TRBV5-6
DNA: TGTGCCAGCAGCGGACGGACTAGCGGGGAGACAGATACGCAGTATTTT
CDR3: CASSGRTSGETDTQYF

size: .
D: .
J: TRBJ2-2
V: TRBV12-3/TRBV12-4
DNA: TGTGCCACGTCGCGGGGGGAGCTGTTTTTT
CDR3: CATSRGELFF